These 9 T cell receptor beta chains came from one sample sequenced in a study of T cells in Graves' hyperthyroidism and ophthalmopathy. Using RNA transcripts as the source, TCR beta CDR3 regions were amplified. HTBI primers drove first-round RT-PCR of the TCR CDR3. TCRdb re-called the multiplex PCR reads with MiXCR, one entry per CDR3 protein. Of around 700,000 distinct CDR3 sequences listed, approximately 19% are singletons. Sequences were obtained from blood. All receptors derive from a woman in her forties or fifties with Graves' hyperthyroidism that later progressed to Graves' ophthalmopathy.

This clonotype turned up a few times. This chain connects TRBV5-4 to TRBJ2-5, with D tentatively TRBD1 (6 bases). From germline, CDR1 is SGHNT and CDR2 YYREEE (reference sequence). The CDR3 runs 14 residues. Trimming shortened V by 3 bases and J by 0 bases, and 9 bases separated the two germline ends. The CDR3 spells CASSSGVYQETQYF. CDR3 bases: TGTGCCAGCAGCTCAGGGGTGTACCAAGAGACCCAGTACTTC. The full variable domain, its missing parts supplied by reference TRBV5-4 and TRBJ2-5, is ETGVTQSPTHLIKTRGQQVTLRCSSQSGHNTVSWYQQALGQGPQFIFQYYREEENGRGNFPPRFSGLQFPNYSSELNVNALELDDSALYLCASSSGVYQETQYFGPGTRLLVL.

The rearrangement joins TRBV7-2 to TRBJ2-1; 10 nucleotides agree with TRBD1. Trimming removed 5 bases from V and 0 bases from J; junction bases left unmatched: 10. There are 18 residues in the CDR3. The germline V gene encodes CDR1 SGHTA and CDR2 FQGNSA. CDR3 region: CASSLLRTGGSSYNEQFF. CDR3 in DNA: TGTGCCAGCAGCCTCCTACGGACAGGGGGGAGCTCCTACAATGAGCAGTTCTTC. Full variable domain (rest looked up from reference TRBV7-2 and TRBJ2-1): GAGVSQSPSNKVTEKGKDVELRCDPISGHTALYWYRQSLGQGLEFLIYFQGNSAPDKSGLPSDRFSAERTGGSVSTLTIQRTQQEDSAVYLCASSLLRTGGSSYNEQFFGPGTRLTVL.

Note on this clonotype: The CDR3 ends on some other residue instead of the conserved phenylalanine or tryptophan, so this is likely a read error. V gene TRBV3-1 combines with J gene TRBJ1-6; D not certain. V was shortened by 0 bases and J by 0 bases, with 12 bases between the two germline ends. Germline assignment: CDR1 LGHDT and CDR2 YNNKEL (reference sequence). The CDR3 has 18 amino acids. CDR3 in DNA: TGTGCCAGCAGCCAAGATCTCGCTTATAGCTCCTATAATTCACCCCTCCACCTT. This encodes CASSQDLAYSSYNSPLHL.

This clonotype showed up many times. This sequence joins TRBV12-3 or TRBV12-4 and TRBJ2-1; TRBD1 might be the D (6 bases). With 8 bases removed from V and 0 bases from J, the gap between germline ends came to 14 bases. This CDR3 comprises 15 residues. CDR3 region: CASWRTESSYNEQFF. The CDR3 DNA reads as TGTGCCAGCTGGCGGACAGAAAGCTCCTACAATGAGCAGTTCTTC.

The table lists this clonotype with many counts. This chain connects TRBV2 to TRBJ1-2; D might be TRBD1 (5 bases). The germline V gene has CDR1 SNHLY and CDR2 FYNNEI. The V end lost 4 bases, the J end lost 3 bases, and 12 bases lay between the germline ends. The CDR3 totals 14 residues. CDR3 in amino acids: CASSARELDYGYTF. CDR3 bases: TGTGCCAGCAGTGCCAGGGAGCTTGACTATGGCTACACCTTC.

The rearrangement joins TRBV5-1 to TRBJ1-6, with D possibly TRBD1 on 5 matching bases. This CDR3 has 17 residues. The germline V gene has CDR1 SGHRS and CDR2 YFSETQ. Trimming took off 0 bases at V and 0 bases at J, with 10 bases between the two ends. The CDR3 DNA is TGCGCCAGCAGCTTGGGGTCAGGGAGCTCCTATAATTCACCCCTCCACTTT. Protein: CASSLGSGSSYNSPLHF.

Many counts were recorded for this clonotype. The genes are TRBV6-2 or TRBV6-3 and TRBJ2-7; D is uncertain. Looked up from germline, CDR1 is MNHEY and CDR2 is SVGEGT. CDR3 length: 15 residues. The V end lost 2 bases, the J end lost 2 bases, and 13 bases lay between the germline ends. This chain's CDR3 is CASSYQALKPYEQYF. As DNA, the CDR3 is TGTGCCAGCAGTTACCAGGCACTGAAACCCTACGAGCAGTACTTC.

This clonotype was counted ten times or more. The rearrangement joins TRBV13 to TRBJ1-1, with D maybe TRBD1 (5 bases). V was pared by 4 bases and J by 6 bases, with 15 bases between. From germline, CDR1 is PRHDT and CDR2 FYEKMQ (reference sequence). The CDR3 is 14 amino acids. CDR3: CASSSQGDGPEAFF. DNA of the CDR3: TGTGCCAGCAGCTCGCAGGGAGACGGGCCTGAAGCTTTCTTT.

This clonotype appeared many times. V is TRBV6-1 and J is TRBJ1-2, with TRBD1 as a possible D gene (5 bases). The germline gives CDR1 MNHNS, CDR2 SASEGT. The CDR3 length is 15 residues. V was clipped by 3 bases and J by 2 bases, with 13 bases between them. The CDR3 spells CASSDAGRGNYGYTF. In nucleotides, the CDR3 is TGTGCCAGCAGTGACGCGGGGCGCGGAAACTATGGCTACACCTTC.